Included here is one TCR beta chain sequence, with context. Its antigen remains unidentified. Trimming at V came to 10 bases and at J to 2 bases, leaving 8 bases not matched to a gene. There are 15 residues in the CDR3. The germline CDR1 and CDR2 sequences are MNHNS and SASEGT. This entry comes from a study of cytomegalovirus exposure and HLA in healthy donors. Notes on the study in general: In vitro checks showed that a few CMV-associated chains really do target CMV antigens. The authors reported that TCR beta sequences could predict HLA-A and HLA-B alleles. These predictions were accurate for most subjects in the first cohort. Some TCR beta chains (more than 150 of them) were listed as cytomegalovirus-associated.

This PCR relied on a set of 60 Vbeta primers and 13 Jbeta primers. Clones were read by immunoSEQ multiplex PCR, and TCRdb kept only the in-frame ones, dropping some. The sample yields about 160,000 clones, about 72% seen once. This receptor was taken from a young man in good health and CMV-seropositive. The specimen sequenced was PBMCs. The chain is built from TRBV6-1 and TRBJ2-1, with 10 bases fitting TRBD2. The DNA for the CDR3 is TGTGCCACCCGCGACACTAGCGGGGCCTACAATGAGCAGTTCTTC. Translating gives CATRDTSGAYNEQFF.